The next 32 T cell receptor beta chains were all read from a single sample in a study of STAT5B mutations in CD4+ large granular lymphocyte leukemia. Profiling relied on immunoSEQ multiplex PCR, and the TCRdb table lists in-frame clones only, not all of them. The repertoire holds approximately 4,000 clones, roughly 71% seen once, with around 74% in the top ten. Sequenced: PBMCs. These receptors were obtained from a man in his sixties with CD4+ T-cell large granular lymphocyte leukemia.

CDR3 coding DNA: TGTGCCAGCAGTTTAGTAACCCCCTACGAGCAGTACTTC. This gives the protein CASSLVTPYEQYF. The rearrangement links TRBV2 to TRBJ2-7; the D is unclear. The V gene's germline CDR1 is SNHLY and CDR2 FYNNEI. Trimming took 5 bases from V and 2 from J, leaving 10 bases between them. The CDR3 has 13 residues.

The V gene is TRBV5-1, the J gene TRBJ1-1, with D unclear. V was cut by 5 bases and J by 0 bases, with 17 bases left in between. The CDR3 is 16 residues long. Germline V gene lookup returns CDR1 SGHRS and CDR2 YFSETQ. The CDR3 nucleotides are TGCGCCAGCAGACTCGATATGGGCAGTATGAACACTGAAGCTTTCTTT. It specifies CASRLDMGSMNTEAFF.

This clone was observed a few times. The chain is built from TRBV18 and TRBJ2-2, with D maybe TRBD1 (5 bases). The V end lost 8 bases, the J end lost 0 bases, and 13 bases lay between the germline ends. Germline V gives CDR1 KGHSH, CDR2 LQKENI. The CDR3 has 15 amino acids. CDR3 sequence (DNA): TGTGCCAGCCAAGGGCAGGGTTCGAACACCGGGGAGCTGTTTTTT. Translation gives CASQGQGSNTGELFF.

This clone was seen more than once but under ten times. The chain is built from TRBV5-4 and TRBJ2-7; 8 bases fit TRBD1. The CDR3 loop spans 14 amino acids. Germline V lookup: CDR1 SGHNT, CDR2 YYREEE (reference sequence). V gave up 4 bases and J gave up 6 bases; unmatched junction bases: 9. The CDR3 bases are TGTGCCAGCAGCCCTGGGACAGGCGAAGGCGAGCAGTACTTC. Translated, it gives CASSPGTGEGEQYF.

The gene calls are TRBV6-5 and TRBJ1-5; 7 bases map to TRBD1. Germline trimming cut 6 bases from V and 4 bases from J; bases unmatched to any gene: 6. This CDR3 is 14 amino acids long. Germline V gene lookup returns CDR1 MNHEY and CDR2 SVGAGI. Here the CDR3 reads CASRKGQINQPQHF. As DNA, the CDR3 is TGTGCCAGCAGGAAGGGACAGATAAATCAGCCCCAGCATTTT.

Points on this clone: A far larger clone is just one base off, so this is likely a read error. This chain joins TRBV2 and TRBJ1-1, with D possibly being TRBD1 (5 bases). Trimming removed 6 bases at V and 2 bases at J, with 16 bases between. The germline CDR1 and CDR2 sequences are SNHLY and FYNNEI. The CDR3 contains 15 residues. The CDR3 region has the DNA TGTGCCAGCAGCGGGTTCGGGACGGCCAACACTGAAGCTTTCTTT. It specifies CASSGFGTANTEAFF.

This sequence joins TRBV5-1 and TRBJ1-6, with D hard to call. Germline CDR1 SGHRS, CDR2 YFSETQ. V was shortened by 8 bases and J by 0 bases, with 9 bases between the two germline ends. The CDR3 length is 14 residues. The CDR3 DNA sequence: TGCGCCAGAGAAAATAGCTCCTATAATTCACCCCTCCACTTT. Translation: CARENSSYNSPLHF. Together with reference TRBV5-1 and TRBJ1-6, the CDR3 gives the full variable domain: KAGVTQTPRYLIKTRGQQVTLSCSPISGHRSVSWYQQTPGQGLQFLFEYFSETQRNKGNFPGRFSGRQFSNSRSEMNVSTLELGDSALYLCARENSSYNSPLHFGNGTRLTVT.

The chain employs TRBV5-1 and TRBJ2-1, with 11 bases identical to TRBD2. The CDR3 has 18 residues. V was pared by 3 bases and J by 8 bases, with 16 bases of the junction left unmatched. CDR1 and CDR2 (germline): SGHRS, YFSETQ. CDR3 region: CASSSLGPLAGGRDEQFF. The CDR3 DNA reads TGCGCCAGCAGCTCCCTAGGGCCGCTAGCGGGGGGAAGGGATGAGCAGTTCTTC.

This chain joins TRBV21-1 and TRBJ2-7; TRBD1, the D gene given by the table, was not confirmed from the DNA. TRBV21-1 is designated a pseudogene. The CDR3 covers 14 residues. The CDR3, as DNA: TGTGCCAGCAGCAAAAGGACATGGGCCTACGAGCAGTACTTC. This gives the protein CASSKRTWAYEQYF.

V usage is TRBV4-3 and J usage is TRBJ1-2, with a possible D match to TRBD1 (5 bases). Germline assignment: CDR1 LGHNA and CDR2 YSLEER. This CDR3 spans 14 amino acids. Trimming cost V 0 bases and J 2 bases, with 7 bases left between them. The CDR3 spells CASSQERGNYGYTF. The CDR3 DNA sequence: TGCGCCAGCAGCCAAGAACGGGGGAACTATGGCTACACCTTC.

The CDR3 reads CASSPQGTRQTQYF. The CDR3 region has the DNA TGCGCCAGCAGCCCTCAGGGGACCAGACAGACCCAGTACTTC. The V gene is TRBV4-1, the J gene TRBJ2-5, with D possibly being TRBD1 (6 bases). The germline V gene encodes CDR1 MGHRA and CDR2 YSYEKL. Trimming shortened V by 4 bases and J by 6 bases, and 15 bases separated the two germline ends. The CDR3 covers 14 residues.

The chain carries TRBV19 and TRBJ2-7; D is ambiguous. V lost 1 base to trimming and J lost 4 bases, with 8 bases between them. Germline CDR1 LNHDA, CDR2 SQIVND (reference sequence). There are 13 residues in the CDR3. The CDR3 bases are TGTGCCAGTAGTATAGGAGAGGCTTACGAGCAGTACTTC. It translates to CASSIGEAYEQYF.

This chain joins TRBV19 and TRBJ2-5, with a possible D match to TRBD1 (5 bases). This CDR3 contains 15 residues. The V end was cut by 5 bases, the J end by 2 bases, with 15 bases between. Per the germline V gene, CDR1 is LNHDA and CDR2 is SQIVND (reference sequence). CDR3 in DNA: TGTGCCAGTAGTTCTCCCTGGGGCGTTCAAGAGACCCAGTACTTC. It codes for CASSSPWGVQETQYF.

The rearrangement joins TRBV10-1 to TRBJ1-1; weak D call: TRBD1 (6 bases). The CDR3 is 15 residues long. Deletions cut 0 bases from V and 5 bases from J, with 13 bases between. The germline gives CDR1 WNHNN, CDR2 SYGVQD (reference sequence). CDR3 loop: CASSESRGLRTEAFF. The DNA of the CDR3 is TGCGCCAGCAGTGAGTCCCGGGGGCTACGGACTGAAGCTTTCTTT.

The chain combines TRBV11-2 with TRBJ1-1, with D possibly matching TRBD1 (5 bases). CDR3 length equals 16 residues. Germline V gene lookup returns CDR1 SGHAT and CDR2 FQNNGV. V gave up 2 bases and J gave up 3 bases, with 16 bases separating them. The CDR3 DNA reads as TGTGCCAGCAGCTTAACGAAACCAGGGTGGGACACTGAAGCTTTCTTT. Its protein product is CASSLTKPGWDTEAFF. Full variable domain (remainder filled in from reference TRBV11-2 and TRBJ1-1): EAGVAQSPRYKIIEKRQSVAFWCNPISGHATLYWYQQILGQGPKLLIQFQNNGVVDDSQLPKDRFSAERLKGVDSTLKIQPAKLEDSAVYLCASSLTKPGWDTEAFFGQGTRLTVV.

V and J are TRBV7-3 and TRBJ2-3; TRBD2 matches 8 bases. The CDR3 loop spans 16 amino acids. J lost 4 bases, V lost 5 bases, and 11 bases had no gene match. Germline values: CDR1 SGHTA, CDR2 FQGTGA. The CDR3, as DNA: TGTGCCAGCAGCAGAAGTGGGGGGGGACTAGCAGATACGCAGTATTTT. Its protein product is CASSRSGGGLADTQYF.

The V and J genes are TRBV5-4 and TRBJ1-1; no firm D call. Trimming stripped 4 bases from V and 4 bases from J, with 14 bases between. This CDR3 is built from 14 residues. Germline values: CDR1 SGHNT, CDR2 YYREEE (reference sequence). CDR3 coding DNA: TGTGCCAGCAGCCCCAGATGGGGATCCACTGAAGCTTTCTTT. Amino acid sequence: CASSPRWGSTEAFF.

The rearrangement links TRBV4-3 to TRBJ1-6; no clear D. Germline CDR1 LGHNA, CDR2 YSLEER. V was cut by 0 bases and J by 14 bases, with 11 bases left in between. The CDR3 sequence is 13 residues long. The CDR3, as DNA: TGCGCCAGCAGCCAAGATGCGGGGAAGGCCCTCCACTTT. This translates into CASSQDAGKALHF.

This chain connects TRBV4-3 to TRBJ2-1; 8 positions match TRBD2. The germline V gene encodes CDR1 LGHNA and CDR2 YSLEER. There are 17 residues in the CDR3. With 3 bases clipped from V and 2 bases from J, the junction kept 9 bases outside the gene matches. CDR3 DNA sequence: TGCGCCAGCAGCCACGATAGAACTAGCGGAGCCTACAATGAGCAGTTCTTC. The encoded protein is CASSHDRTSGAYNEQFF.

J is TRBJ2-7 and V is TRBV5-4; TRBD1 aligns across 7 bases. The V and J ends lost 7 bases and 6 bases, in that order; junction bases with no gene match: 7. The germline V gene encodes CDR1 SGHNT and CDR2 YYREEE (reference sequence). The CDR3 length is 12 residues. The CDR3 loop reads CASEGAGIEQYF. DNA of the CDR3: TGTGCCAGCGAGGGGGCAGGGATCGAGCAGTACTTC. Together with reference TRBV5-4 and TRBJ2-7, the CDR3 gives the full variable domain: ETGVTQSPTHLIKTRGQQVTLRCSSQSGHNTVSWYQQALGQGPQFIFQYYREEENGRGNFPPRFSGLQFPNYSSELNVNALELDDSALYLCASEGAGIEQYFGPGTRLTVT.

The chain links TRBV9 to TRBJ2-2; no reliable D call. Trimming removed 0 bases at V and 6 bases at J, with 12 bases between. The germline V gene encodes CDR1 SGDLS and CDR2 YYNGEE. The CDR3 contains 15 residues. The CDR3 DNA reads TGTGCCAGCAGCGTAGGTGGTAGCTTCCCCGGGGAGCTGTTTTTT. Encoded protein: CASSVGGSFPGELFF.

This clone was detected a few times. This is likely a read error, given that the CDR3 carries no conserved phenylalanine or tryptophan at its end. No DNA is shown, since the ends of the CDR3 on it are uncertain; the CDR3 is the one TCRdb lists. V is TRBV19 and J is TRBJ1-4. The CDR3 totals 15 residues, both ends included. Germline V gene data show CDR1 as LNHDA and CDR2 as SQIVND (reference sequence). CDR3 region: CASIKHLQLMKNCFL.

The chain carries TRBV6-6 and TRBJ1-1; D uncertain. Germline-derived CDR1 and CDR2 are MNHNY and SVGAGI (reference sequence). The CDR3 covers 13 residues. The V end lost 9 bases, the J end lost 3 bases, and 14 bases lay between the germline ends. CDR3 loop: CASRPVTDTEAFF. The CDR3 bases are TGTGCCAGTAGACCCGTTACGGACACTGAAGCTTTCTTT.

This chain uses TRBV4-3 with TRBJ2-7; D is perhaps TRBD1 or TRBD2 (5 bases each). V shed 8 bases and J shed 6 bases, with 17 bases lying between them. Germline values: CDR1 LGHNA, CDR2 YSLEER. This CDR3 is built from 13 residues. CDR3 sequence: CASLGTKRGEQYF. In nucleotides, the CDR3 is TGCGCCAGCCTCGGGACCAAAAGGGGCGAGCAGTACTTC.

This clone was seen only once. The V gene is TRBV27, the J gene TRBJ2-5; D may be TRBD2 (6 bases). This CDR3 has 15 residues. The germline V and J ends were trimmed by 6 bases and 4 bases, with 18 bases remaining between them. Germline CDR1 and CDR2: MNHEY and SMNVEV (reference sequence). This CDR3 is CASSRVRMGGETQYF. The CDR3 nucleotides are TGTGCCAGCAGCCGGGTGAGAATGGGAGGAGAGACCCAGTACTTC.

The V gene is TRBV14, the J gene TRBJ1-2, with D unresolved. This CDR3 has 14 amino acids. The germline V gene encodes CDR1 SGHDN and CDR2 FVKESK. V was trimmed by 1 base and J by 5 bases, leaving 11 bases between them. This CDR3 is CASSQARGPYGYTF. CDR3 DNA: TGTGCCAGCAGCCAAGCACGAGGACCTTATGGCTACACCTTC.

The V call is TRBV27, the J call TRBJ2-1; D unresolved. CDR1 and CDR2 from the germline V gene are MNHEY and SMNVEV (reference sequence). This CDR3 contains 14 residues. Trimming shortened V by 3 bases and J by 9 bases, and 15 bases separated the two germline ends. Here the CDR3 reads CASSFTPLSVEQFF. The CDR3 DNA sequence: TGTGCCAGCAGTTTCACCCCTCTCTCGGTTGAGCAGTTCTTC.

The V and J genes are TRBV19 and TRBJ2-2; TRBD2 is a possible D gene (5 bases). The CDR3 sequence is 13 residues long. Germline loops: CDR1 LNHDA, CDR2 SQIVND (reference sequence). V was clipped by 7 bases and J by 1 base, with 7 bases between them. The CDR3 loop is CASTSLNTGELFF. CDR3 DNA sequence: TGTGCCAGTACTAGCTTGAACACCGGGGAGCTGTTTTTT.

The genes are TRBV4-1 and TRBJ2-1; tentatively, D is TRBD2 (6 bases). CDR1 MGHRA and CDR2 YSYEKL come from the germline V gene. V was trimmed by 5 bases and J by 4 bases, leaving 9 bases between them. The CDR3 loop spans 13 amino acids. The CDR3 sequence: CASSETSYNEQFF. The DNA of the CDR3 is TGCGCCAGCAGCGAGACTAGTTACAATGAGCAGTTCTTC.

CDR3 in amino acids: CASSEGQGPDTQYF. CDR3 DNA sequence: TGTGCCAGCAGTGAGGGACAGGGACCAGATACGCAGTATTTT. The V gene is TRBV6-1, the J gene TRBJ2-3, with 9 nucleotides matching TRBD1. V gave up 3 bases and J gave up 4 bases; unmatched junction bases: 2. Germline V lookup: CDR1 MNHNS, CDR2 SASEGT. This CDR3 is built from 14 residues.

CDR3 protein: CASVPGTGRVNEQFF. The CDR3 DNA reads as TGTGCCAGTGTCCCCGGGACAGGGAGAGTGAATGAGCAGTTCTTC. V usage is TRBV19 and J usage is TRBJ2-1, with 9 bases matching TRBD1. CDR3 length equals 15 residues. Looked up from germline, CDR1 is LNHDA and CDR2 is SQIVND (reference sequence). The trim removed 8 bases at V and 7 bases at J, leaving 12 bases unmatched. The complete variable domain, with remaining parts taken from reference TRBV19 and TRBJ2-1, reads DGGITQSPKYLFRKEGQNVTLSCEQNLNHDAMYWYRQDPGQGLRLIYYSQIVNDFQKGDIAEGYSVSREKKESFPLTVTSAQKNPTAFYLCASVPGTGRVNEQFFGPGTRLTVL.

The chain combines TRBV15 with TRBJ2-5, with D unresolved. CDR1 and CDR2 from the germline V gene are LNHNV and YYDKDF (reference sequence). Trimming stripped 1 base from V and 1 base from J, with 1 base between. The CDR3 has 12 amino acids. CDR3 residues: CATSRVQETQYF. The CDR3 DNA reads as TGTGCCACCAGCAGAGTCCAAGAGACCCAGTACTTC.